The entry below gives a single TCR beta chain sequence along with its context. Its specificity is not known. This sample is part of a study of T cell responses to AZD1222 COVID-19 vaccine. Regarding the study as a whole: At 160-218 and 743-854, vaccine-associated CD4 TCRs were dominant, and they spanned spike. Donors, mostly white British, included more females; clonal diversity was possibly underestimated. Close to half of spike-specific TCRs reportedly recognize unmutated variant regions.

Assay: immunoSEQ multiplex PCR; the TCRdb copy retains only in-frame clones and omits some. The table shows 130,000 to 150,000 clones, with around nine tenths occurring only once. CDR1 MDHEN and CDR2 SYDVKM come from the germline V gene. This CDR3 has 16 amino acids. V lost 2 bases to trimming and J lost 0 bases, with 11 bases between them. The chain uses TRBV28 and TRBJ2-1; D is tentatively TRBD1 or TRBD2 (6 bases each). Sequenced here: peripheral blood, sampled on day 0 of AZD1222 vaccination. This sequence was found in an adult in good health. CDR3 amino acids: CASSLRGLSSYNEQFF. The CDR3 nucleotides read TGTGCCAGCAGTTTACGGGGGCTCAGCTCCTACAATGAGCAGTTCTTC.